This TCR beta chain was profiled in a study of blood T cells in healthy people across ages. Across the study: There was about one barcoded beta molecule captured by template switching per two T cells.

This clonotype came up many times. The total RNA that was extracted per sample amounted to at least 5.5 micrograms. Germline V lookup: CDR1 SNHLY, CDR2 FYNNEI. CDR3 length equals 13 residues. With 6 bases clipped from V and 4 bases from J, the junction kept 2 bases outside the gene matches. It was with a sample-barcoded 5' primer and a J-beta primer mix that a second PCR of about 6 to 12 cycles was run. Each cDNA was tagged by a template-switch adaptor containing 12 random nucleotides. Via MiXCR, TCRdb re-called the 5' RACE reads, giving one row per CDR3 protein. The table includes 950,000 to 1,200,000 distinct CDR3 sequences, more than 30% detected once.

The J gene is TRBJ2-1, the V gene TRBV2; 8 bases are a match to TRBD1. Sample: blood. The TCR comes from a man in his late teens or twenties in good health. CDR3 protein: CASSRDRYNEQFF. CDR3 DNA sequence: TGTGCCAGCAGCCGGGACAGGTACAATGAGCAGTTCTTC.